These 25 T cell receptor beta chains were sequenced from one sample in a study of tumor-infiltrating lymphocytes in oesophageal squamous cell carcinoma. MiXCR, applied by TCRdb to the PCR reads, yields one record per CDR3 protein. The sample holds some 11,000 distinct CDR3 sequences, 40% to 60% seen once. Input material: esophageal tumor tissue. The receptors come from a female donor with esophageal squamous cell carcinoma.

The rearrangement joins TRBV19 to TRBJ2-7, with TRBD2 identical over 14 bases. Per germline, CDR1 LNHDA and CDR2 SQIVND (reference sequence). The CDR3 loop spans 15 amino acids. The V gene end was trimmed by 2 bases and the J gene end by 5 bases; junction bases not matched to a gene: 2. The CDR3 bases are TGTGCCAGTAGTATACGGACTAGCGGGGGGAACGAGCAGTACTTC. This codes for CASSIRTSGGNEQYF.

This clonotype has a handful of counts. The rearrangement joins TRBV6-5 to TRBJ2-1; the D gene is possibly TRBD1 (6 bases). The CDR3 has 15 amino acids. CDR1 is MNHEY and CDR2 is SVGAGI in the germline V gene. The ends were cut back, 7 bases at V and 2 bases at J, with 15 bases in the middle. CDR3 sequence: CASKVNRATYNEQFF. As DNA, the CDR3 is TGTGCCAGCAAAGTCAACAGGGCTACCTACAATGAGCAGTTCTTC.

The rearrangement uses TRBV6-5 and TRBJ2-7; maybe TRBD1 (6 bases). TRBJ2-1 explains the end of the DNA better; the J call may be wrong. CDR1 is MNHEY and CDR2 is SVGAGI in the germline V gene. CDR3 length: 16 amino acids. The chain's CDR3 is CASSYTGRGYYNEQFF. The CDR3 nucleotides are TGTGCCAGCAGTTATACAGGGCGTGGATACTACAATGAGCAGTTCTTC.

The chain couples TRBV11-2 to TRBJ2-5; D gene unclear. The V end lost 4 bases, the J end lost 0 bases, and 6 bases lay between the germline ends. CDR1 and CDR2 (germline): SGHAT, FQNNGV. The CDR3 loop spans 13 amino acids. CDR3 sequence reads: CASSSVNQETQYF. CDR3 nucleotide sequence: TGTGCCAGCAGCTCGGTAAACCAAGAGACCCAGTACTTC.

This clonotype is medium-sized within its sample. This chain uses TRBV11-2 with TRBJ2-1; the match to TRBD2 covers 11 bases. Looked up from germline, CDR1 is SGHAT and CDR2 is FQNNGV. The CDR3 contains 16 residues. The V segment lost 7 bases and the J segment 9 bases; nucleotides outside the gene matches: 14. The CDR3 protein is CASIPWSTSGSGEQFF. The CDR3 DNA reads TGTGCCAGCATCCCCTGGTCCACTAGCGGGAGTGGTGAGCAGTTCTTC. Based on the CDR3 plus reference TRBV11-2 and TRBJ2-1, the full variable domain is EAGVAQSPRYKIIEKRQSVAFWCNPISGHATLYWYQQILGQGPKLLIQFQNNGVVDDSQLPKDRFSAERLKGVDSTLKIQPAKLEDSAVYLCASIPWSTSGSGEQFFGPGTRLTVL.

The CDR3 reads CASSPGGTQYF. CDR3 nucleotide sequence: TGTGCCAGCAGCCCTGGTGGGACCCAGTACTTC. The rearrangement joins TRBV7-9 to TRBJ2-7; no clear D gene. The J call may be incorrect, as the DNA end agrees better with TRBJ2-5. The CDR3 runs to 11 residues. Germline CDR1 and CDR2: SEHNR and FQNEAQ (reference sequence).

The chain combines TRBV12-3 or TRBV12-4 with TRBJ2-2; 9 bases match TRBD1. The CDR3 is made up of 18 amino acids. V dropped 2 bases and J dropped 2; count of bases not matched to a gene: 9. The CDR3 region is CASSLYNRGRGNTGELFF. The DNA for the CDR3 is TGTGCCAGCAGTTTATATAACAGGGGGCGTGGAAACACCGGGGAGCTGTTTTTT.

This clonotype has only one observation. The rearrangement links TRBV24-1 to TRBJ1-5; D may be TRBD1 (6 bases). The CDR3 sequence is 16 residues long. Trimming stripped 7 bases from V and 3 bases from J, with 18 bases between. Germline V gives CDR1 KGHDR, CDR2 SFDVKD. For the CDR3, the DNA is TGTGCCACCAGAGTAAGAAGGGACAAGCACAATCAGCCCCAGCATTTT. It is translated as CATRVRRDKHNQPQHF.

The genes are TRBV7-2 and TRBJ2-3, with 9 bases lining up with TRBD2. The end of the DNA fits TRBJ2-1 better, so the J call may be wrong. This CDR3 is built from 16 residues. Germline loops: CDR1 SGHTA, CDR2 FQGNSA. CDR3 protein: CASSLAESGGHYEQFF. Here the CDR3 DNA reads TGTGCCAGCAGCTTAGCGGAGAGCGGGGGGCACTACGAGCAGTTCTTC.

By its share, this clonotype is medium-sized. This sequence joins TRBV5-1 and TRBJ2-3; 8 nucleotides line up with TRBD1. CDR1 and CDR2 from the germline V gene are SGHRS and YFSETQ. The CDR3 loop spans 17 amino acids. The V and J ends lost 3 bases and 0 bases, in that order; junction bases with no gene match: 9. The CDR3 DNA is TGCGCCAGCAGCTCCGGACAGGGCCGGTCGAGCACAGATACGCAGTATTTT. Translated: CASSSGQGRSSTDTQYF.

The V gene is TRBV7-6, the J gene TRBJ2-2; D is unclear. The germline CDR1 and CDR2 sequences are SGHVS and FNYEAQ. The CDR3 loop spans 12 amino acids. V lost 5 bases, J lost 2 bases, and 3 bases lay in between. CDR3 protein: CASSINTGELFF. The CDR3 DNA sequence: TGTGCCAGCAGCATTAACACCGGGGAGCTGTTTTTT.

This clonotype was counted a few times. J is TRBJ1-1 and V is TRBV18, with no clear D. V was cut by 3 bases and J by 4 bases, with 12 bases left in between. Per the germline V gene, CDR1 is KGHSH and CDR2 is LQKENI. The CDR3 is 14 residues long. Written as DNA, the CDR3 is TGTGCCAGCTCACCGGCTAGTGAGAGCACTGAAGCTTTCTTT. It codes for CASSPASESTEAFF.

The chain is built from TRBV7-9 and TRBJ2-5; weak D call: TRBD1 (7 bases). The germline V gene has CDR1 SEHNR and CDR2 FQNEAQ (reference sequence). The CDR3 is 15 amino acids. Trimming removed 0 bases from V and 13 bases from J, with 21 bases in between. Here the CDR3 reads CASSLAQGGNEKLYF. As DNA, the CDR3 is TGTGCCAGCAGCTTAGCGCAGGGGGGTAATGAAAAACTGTACTTC.

Ten or more counts support this clonotype. The chain employs TRBV6-2 or TRBV6-3 and TRBJ2-1; TRBD1 matches at 7 bases. The V gene's germline CDR1 is MNHEY and CDR2 SVGEGT. The trim removed 5 bases at V and 2 bases at J, leaving 6 bases unmatched. This CDR3 is 15 amino acids long. The CDR3 is CASSRWDSPYNEQFF. The CDR3 region has the DNA TGTGCCAGCAGTCGATGGGACAGCCCCTACAATGAGCAGTTCTTC.

The chain joins TRBV7-9 to TRBJ1-1; weak D call: TRBD1 (6 bases). This CDR3 is 16 amino acids long. The V end was cut by 1 base, the J end by 1 base, with 13 bases between. Germline V lookup: CDR1 SEHNR, CDR2 FQNEAQ (reference sequence). The CDR3 protein is CASSLVKTGANTEAFF. The CDR3 region has the DNA TGTGCCAGCAGCTTAGTGAAGACAGGAGCGAACACTGAAGCTTTCTTT.

By its share, this clonotype is medium-sized (0.01 to 0.1%). This sequence joins TRBV24-1 and TRBJ2-2; D is ambiguous. Trimming pared 3 bases from V and 7 bases from J, leaving 14 bases between. Germline V gives CDR1 KGHDR, CDR2 SFDVKD. The CDR3 covers 15 residues. The CDR3 spells CATSDPRVLNGELFF. The DNA of the CDR3 is TGTGCCACCAGTGATCCCCGGGTCCTAAACGGGGAGCTGTTTTTT.

The V call is TRBV6-8, the J call TRBJ2-3; 7 bases agree with TRBD2. The DNA end lines up better with TRBJ2-7; the J call may be wrong. Germline CDR1 MNHGY, CDR2 SAAAGT. This CDR3 has 15 amino acids. The CDR3 protein is CASRPQASGYYEQYF. CDR3 coding DNA: TGTGCCAGCAGACCTCAGGCTAGCGGATACTACGAGCAGTACTTC.

This clonotype was observed a single time. This chain uses TRBV6-1 with TRBJ2-2; 9 bases agree with TRBD1. The germline V gene encodes CDR1 MNHNS and CDR2 SASEGT. The V and J ends lost 5 bases and 4 bases, in that order; junction bases with no gene match: 11. This CDR3 region has 17 residues. The CDR3 DNA reads as TGTGCCAGCAGTCATGTCCCGGGACAGGGTTTCACCGGGGAGCTGTTTTTT. This sequence encodes CASSHVPGQGFTGELFF.

This clonotype has just a few counts. The CDR3 here is CASSEPGPRYEQYF. The CDR3 DNA reads as TGTGCCAGTAGTGAACCGGGACCTAGATACGAGCAGTACTTC. The chain has TRBV19 and TRBJ2-5; perhaps D is TRBD1 or TRBD2 (5 bases each). The end of the DNA aligns better with TRBJ2-7, so the J call may be wrong. Germline values: CDR1 LNHDA, CDR2 SQIVND (reference sequence). The CDR3 has 14 amino acids.

This clonotype is labeled as medium-sized (0.01 to 0.1%). The chain joins TRBV7-2 to TRBJ1-1; unclear D gene. This CDR3 comprises 13 residues. Germline-derived CDR1 and CDR2 are SGHTA and FQGNSA. V shed 0 bases and J shed 7 bases, with 9 bases lying between them. This CDR3 reads CASSLAPTREAFF. DNA of the CDR3: TGTGCCAGCAGCTTAGCTCCGACCCGTGAAGCTTTCTTT.

This clonotype was detected only once. V gene TRBV12-3 or TRBV12-4 combines with J gene TRBJ1-1; weak D call: TRBD1 (6 bases). The end of the DNA fits TRBJ2-2 better, so the J call may be wrong. The CDR3 spans 16 residues. CDR3 region: CASSFFRGLYTGELFF. The CDR3 DNA is TGTGCCAGCAGTTTTTTCAGGGGTTTGTACACCGGGGAGCTGTTTTTT.

This clonotype has ten or more counts. The V and J genes are TRBV5-1 and TRBJ2-5; no reliable D call. Trimming removed 2 bases at V and 2 bases at J, with 10 bases between. Per the germline V gene, CDR1 is SGHRS and CDR2 is YFSETQ. There are 14 residues in the CDR3. The CDR3 DNA reads as TGCGCCAGCAGCTTCGGCAGGACGCAAGAGACCCAGTACTTC. Protein sequence: CASSFGRTQETQYF.

By share, this clonotype counts as large. The chain joins TRBV7-6 to TRBJ2-5, with D maybe TRBD2 (5 bases). The CDR3 is 14 amino acids. Germline CDR1 and CDR2: SGHVS and FNYEAQ. Trimming stripped 0 bases from V and 4 bases from J, with 9 bases between. Here the CDR3 DNA reads TGTGCCAGCAGCTTAGCGCCGGCGGGAGAGACCCAGTACTTC. Protein: CASSLAPAGETQYF.

By sample share, this clonotype is medium-sized. Here the CDR3 reads CASSRDKNTEAFF. CDR3 DNA sequence: TGTGCCAGCAGTCGGGACAAGAACACTGAAGCTTTCTTT. V and J are TRBV12-3 or TRBV12-4 and TRBJ1-1, with TRBD1 as a possible D gene (6 bases). CDR3 length equals 13 residues. Trimming shortened V by 5 bases and J by 1 base, and 8 bases separated the two germline ends.

This clonotype was counted only a few times. This rearrangement joins TRBV4-1 to TRBJ2-1; no definite D call. The length of the CDR3 is 12 residues. Trimming cost V 0 bases and J 9 bases, with 6 bases left between them. Germline V gene lookup returns CDR1 MGHRA and CDR2 YSYEKL. The CDR3 coding sequence is TGCGCCAGCAGCCAAGAGTCGAGTGAGCAGTTCTTC. It encodes CASSQESSEQFF.